The subject of this entry is one T cell receptor beta chain. At one end the junction does not follow the germline gene, possibly because of a read error. The sample comes from a study of circulating CD8 cells and anti-PD-1 response in melanoma. Study details: Of some 13 patients, seven got anti-PD-1 first and six had prior therapy. Non-responders showed stable or progressive disease; responders showed complete or partial response.

Using about 15 ng of total RNA, TCR libraries were made with the QIAseq Immune Repertoire TCR panel. TCRdb re-called the reads with MiXCR, one entry per CDR3 protein. The table records 250 to 350 distinct CDR3 sequences, around 15% of them present only once. Sorting of live CD3+CD8+TCRalphabeta+ cells by PD-1 and/or TIGIT gave four subsets. This CDR3 region has 19 residues. The germline V gene has CDR1 SNHLY and CDR2 FYNNEI. The chain uses TRBV2 and TRBJ2-7, with 8 bases fitting TRBD1. Sequences were derived from CD8+ T cells from PBMCs, sampled at baseline or after one month of anti-PD-1 therapy (not recorded which). The sequence derives from a human donor with melanoma. The chain's CDR3 is CASSVLDAEDRQGWEEQYF. The CDR3 DNA reads TGTGCTAGCAGTGTACTCGATGCTGAGGACAGACAGGGGTGGGAAGAGCAGTACTTC.